The 7 T cell receptor beta chains presented below share a single source sample, sequenced in a study of cytomegalovirus exposure and HLA in healthy donors. With 60 Vbeta and 13 Jbeta primers, the PCR was carried out. Here immunoSEQ multiplex PCR was the method, and the copy in TCRdb shows in-frame clones only, minus some. Of 110,000 to 150,000 clones listed, 75% to 85% are singletons. Sequences were obtained from PBMCs. These receptors were collected from a female donor in good health and CMV-seronegative.

The chain carries TRBV6-5 and TRBJ2-6; TRBD1 matches at 7 bases. Trimming at V came to 6 bases and at J to 4 bases, leaving 6 bases not matched to a gene. This CDR3 is built from 15 residues. In germline, CDR1 is MNHEY, CDR2 SVGAGI. As DNA, the CDR3 is TGTGCCAGCAGCAAAGACAGGGCCGGGGCCAACGTCCTGACTTTC. Translation gives CASSKDRAGANVLTF.

This clone showed up just once. The rearrangement uses TRBV9 and TRBJ2-7; 9 nucleotides line up with TRBD1. The germline CDR1 and CDR2 sequences are SGDLS and YYNGEE. Losses at the gene ends were 3 bases for V and 1 base for J; bases not matched to a gene: 2. This CDR3 spans 14 amino acids. CDR3 sequence reads: CASSDGTGSYEQYF. CDR3 bases: TGTGCCAGCAGCGACGGGACAGGGTCCTACGAGCAGTACTTC.

The chain links TRBV5-1 to TRBJ1-1; D possibly corresponds to TRBD1 (5 bases). V was pared by 0 bases and J by 6 bases, with 12 bases between. This CDR3 has 14 amino acids. The V gene's germline CDR1 is SGHRS and CDR2 YFSETQ. The CDR3 coding sequence is TGCGCCAGCAGCTTGGAGGCGGGAGGGGCTGAAGCTTTCTTT. Translation gives CASSLEAGGAEAFF. Full variable domain (rest looked up from reference TRBV5-1 and TRBJ1-1): KAGVTQTPRYLIKTRGQQVTLSCSPISGHRSVSWYQQTPGQGLQFLFEYFSETQRNKGNFPGRFSGRQFSNSRSEMNVSTLELGDSALYLCASSLEAGGAEAFFGQGTRLTVV.

J is TRBJ2-1 and V is TRBV11-3, with 11 positions matching TRBD2. Germline V gives CDR1 SGHNT, CDR2 YENEEA. CDR3 size: 15 residues. V was clipped by 5 bases and J by 4 bases; unmatched bases: 4. This CDR3 is CASSLSGRAYNEQFF. DNA of the CDR3: TGTGCCAGCAGCCTTAGCGGGAGGGCTTACAATGAGCAGTTCTTC.

In regard to this clone: Other DNA sequences in this specimen translate into the identical CDR3. The chain combines TRBV4-1 with TRBJ2-7, with 8 nucleotides matching TRBD2. The trim removed 4 bases at V and 0 bases at J, leaving 20 bases unmatched. There are 20 residues in the CDR3. CDR1 is MGHRA and CDR2 is YSYEKL in the germline V gene. The CDR3 protein is CASSPRGRLAGDPSSYEQYF. The CDR3 DNA reads as TGCGCCAGCAGCCCCCGAGGACGGCTAGCGGGCGACCCTAGCTCCTACGAGCAGTACTTC.

This chain uses TRBV15 with TRBJ1-2; D is uncertain. Germline CDR1 reads LNHNV; CDR2 reads YYDKDF (reference sequence). V was pared by 5 bases and J by 3 bases, with 13 bases between. This CDR3 is 14 amino acids long. CDR3 nucleotide sequence: TGTGCCACCAGCCCACGGGGTCCCTACTATGGCTACACCTTC. It specifies CATSPRGPYYGYTF.

The V gene is TRBV28, the J gene TRBJ2-7, with 7 positions matching TRBD1. Germline assignment: CDR1 MDHEN and CDR2 SYDVKM. Trimming took 4 bases from V and 2 from J; bases not matched to a gene: 8. There are 15 residues in the CDR3. The CDR3 here is CASSSPGQRTYEQYF. The CDR3 DNA follows: TGTGCCAGCAGTTCCCCGGGACAGAGGACCTACGAGCAGTACTTC.